The 20 T cell receptor beta chains reported below all come from one sample, sequenced in a study of human T cells and chemical hapten exposure. The time point is: patch test 1, 2 weeks after DPC sensitization. Treatment here: therapeutic diphenylcyclopropenone sensitization with weekly scalp DPC. A single record per CDR3 protein comes from TCRdb applying MiXCR to the RACE reads. Among some 200,000 distinct CDR3 sequences, 20% to 25% were seen once, and the ten largest hold under 7.5%. The sequencing used whole blood, collected in connection with sensitization to the hapten diphenylcyclopropenone (DPC). The receptor set was obtained from a woman aged 45-59 years with alopecia areata. Some clones in this sample may be carry-over from other donors' samples.

This CDR3 is CASSGRLAGADTQYF. As DNA, the CDR3 is TGTGCCAGCAGTGGACGACTAGCGGGAGCGGATACGCAGTATTTT. V usage is TRBV2 and J usage is TRBJ2-3; 12 nucleotides align to TRBD2. After removal of 4 bases from V and 6 bases from J, the junction contained 5 bases not matched to a gene. Germline V lookup: CDR1 SNHLY, CDR2 FYNNEI. The CDR3 consists of 15 residues.

The chain is built from TRBV28 and TRBJ2-3, with 7 bases aligning to TRBD2. The CDR3 runs to 17 residues. Germline-derived CDR1 and CDR2 are MDHEN and SYDVKM. J gave up 0 bases and V 4 bases, and 10 bases lay outside the gene matches. The CDR3 DNA sequence: TGTGCCAGCAGTTCGGGGACTAACTTTTTTAGCACAGATACGCAGTATTTT. Translating gives CASSSGTNFFSTDTQYF.

This clonotype has a handful of counts. The J gene is TRBJ2-1, the V gene TRBV20-1; perhaps D is TRBD1 or TRBD2 (5 bases each). CDR1 and CDR2 (germline): DFQATT, SNEGSKA (reference sequence). The CDR3 length is 14 residues. The ends were cut back, 3 bases at V and 5 bases at J, with 14 bases in the middle. The CDR3, as DNA: TGCAGTGCTAGCGCCGGGACCCACAACAATGAGCAGTTCTTC. Its protein is CSASAGTHNNEQFF.

V is TRBV21-1 and J is TRBJ1-1; the table's D call, TRBD1, has no DNA check behind it. TRBV21-1 is a pseudogene segment. CDR3 length: 13 amino acids. CDR3 loop: CASRNGWGRLAFF. CDR3 nucleotides: TGTGCCAGCAGAAACGGCTGGGGGCGTCTAGCTTTCTTT.

The chain is built from TRBV7-7 and TRBJ2-2; 7 nucleotides line up with TRBD2. J lost 7 bases, V lost 1 base, and 3 bases had no gene match. There are 14 residues in the CDR3. The germline gives CDR1 SSHAT, CDR2 FNYEAQ (reference sequence). CDR3 coding DNA: TGTGCCAGCAGCTTAGGGCGGGAGTTCGGGGAGCTGTTTTTT. Translation gives CASSLGREFGELFF. Using reference TRBV7-7 and TRBJ2-2 for the parts outside the CDR3, the full variable domain is GAGVSQSPRYKVTKRGQDVTLRCDPISSHATLYWYQQALGQGPEFLTYFNYEAQPDKSGLPSDRFSAERPEGSISTLTIQRTEQRDSAMYRCASSLGREFGELFFGEGSRLTVL.

This clonotype was counted only a few times. The gene calls are TRBV20-1 and TRBJ1-4; tentatively, D is TRBD1 (5 bases). Trimming took off 0 bases at V and 8 bases at J, with 19 bases between the two ends. CDR3 length: 16 amino acids. Looked up from germline, CDR1 is DFQATT and CDR2 is SNEGSKA (reference sequence). The CDR3 protein is CSARDSMGPRMEKLFF. For the CDR3, the DNA is TGCAGTGCTAGAGATTCGATGGGACCCCGAATGGAAAAACTGTTTTTT.

V and J are TRBV12-3 or TRBV12-4 and TRBJ1-5, with D hard to call. This CDR3 region has 14 residues. The germline V and J ends were trimmed by 8 bases and 6 bases, with 17 bases remaining between them. The CDR3 here is CASSNLEGGQPQHF. The CDR3, as DNA: TGTGCCAGCTCCAACTTGGAGGGAGGTCAGCCCCAGCATTTT.

The chain recombines TRBV10-3 with TRBJ1-3, with TRBD1 identical over 7 bases. Germline CDR1 ENHRY, CDR2 SYGVKD. CDR3 size: 14 residues. J gave up 4 bases and V 11 bases, and 11 bases lay outside the gene matches. CDR3 sequence reads: CAGRGTEGGNTIYF. CDR3 nucleotide sequence: TGTGCCGGCCGAGGGACAGAAGGAGGAAACACCATATATTTT.

This clonotype was seen a single time. The chain has TRBV7-2 and TRBJ2-3; 8 bases align to TRBD1. The germline V gene has CDR1 SGHTA and CDR2 FQGNSA. With V trimmed by 5 bases and J by 4 bases, 11 bases remained unmatched. This CDR3 contains 16 residues. The CDR3 sequence: CASSKRTGSGSDTQYF. Here the CDR3 DNA reads TGTGCCAGCAGCAAGCGGACAGGGTCTGGTTCAGATACGCAGTATTTT.

The chain employs TRBV10-3 and TRBJ2-5; 8 bases map to TRBD2. The germline V gene encodes CDR1 ENHRY and CDR2 SYGVKD. With V trimmed by 3 bases and J by 1 base, 1 base remained unmatched. CDR3 length: 14 amino acids. The CDR3 DNA reads as TGTGCCATCAGTGACGGGAGGGCCCAAGAGACCCAGTACTTC. It codes for CAISDGRAQETQYF.

This clonotype showed up just a few times. The chain joins TRBV7-2 to TRBJ2-3, with D perhaps matching TRBD2 (6 bases). This CDR3 contains 14 residues. Trimming left V 6 bases short and J 1 base short, with 11 bases between. Germline CDR1 is SGHTA and CDR2 is FQGNSA. CDR3 in DNA: TGTGCCAGCAGTACCCAGCGGGGCACAGATACGCAGTATTTT. Its translation is CASSTQRGTDTQYF.

The J gene is TRBJ1-2, the V gene TRBV5-1; D remains unclear. Trimming pared 1 base from V and 3 bases from J, leaving 4 bases between. In germline, CDR1 is SGHRS, CDR2 YFSETQ. The CDR3 covers 12 residues. CDR3 DNA sequence: TGCGCCAGCAGCTTGACGGACTATGGCTACACCTTC. It is translated as CASSLTDYGYTF.

The rearrangement uses TRBV19 and TRBJ1-1; the D is unclear. CDR3 size: 16 residues. The ends were cut back, 7 bases at V and 0 bases at J, with 18 bases in the middle. CDR1 is LNHDA and CDR2 is SQIVND in the germline V gene (reference sequence). The CDR3 spells CASNEGRALMNTEAFF. DNA for the CDR3: TGTGCCAGTAATGAGGGTCGGGCGCTTATGAACACTGAAGCTTTCTTT.

The rearrangement uses TRBV29-1 and TRBJ2-1, with TRBD2 matching over 12 bases. Looked up from germline, CDR1 is SQVTM and CDR2 is ANQGSEA. The V and J ends lost 2 bases and 8 bases, in that order; junction bases with no gene match: 4. There are 14 residues in the CDR3. CDR3 in amino acids: CSVERTSGTDEQFF. As DNA, the CDR3 is TGCAGCGTTGAAAGGACTAGCGGGACCGATGAGCAGTTCTTC.

This clonotype has a handful of counts. Written as DNA, the CDR3 is TGTGCCAGCAGTCATTACACCGGGGAGCTGTTTTTT. It is translated as CASSHYTGELFF. This chain uses TRBV12-3 or TRBV12-4 with TRBJ2-2; the D is unclear. V lost 5 bases and J 3 bases, leaving 4 bases between the germline ends. The length of the CDR3 is 12 residues.

The J gene is TRBJ2-1, the V gene TRBV20-1; D is unresolved. The CDR3 extends over 14 amino acids. The germline CDR1 and CDR2 sequences are DFQATT and SNEGSKA (reference sequence). V lost 6 bases, J lost 4 bases, and 16 bases lay in between. The CDR3 coding sequence is TGCAGTGCCCTAGACCAGCCCCCTTACAATGAGCAGTTCTTC. As protein: CSALDQPPYNEQFF.

This clonotype occurred a few times. V gene TRBV29-1 combines with J gene TRBJ2-1; 10 nucleotides agree with TRBD1. Losses at the gene ends were 4 bases for V and 8 bases for J; bases not matched to a gene: 2. Germline V gives CDR1 SQVTM, CDR2 ANQGSEA. CDR3 size: 12 residues. CDR3 in amino acids: CSVGQGAYEQFF. CDR3 sequence (DNA): TGCAGCGTTGGACAGGGGGCCTATGAGCAGTTCTTC.

The CDR3 sequence: CASSPETSGVPSDTQYF. CDR3 DNA: TGTGCCAGCAGTCCCGAGACTAGCGGTGTCCCCTCAGATACGCAGTATTTT. The chain combines TRBV6-5 with TRBJ2-3, with 9 bases lining up with TRBD2. Trimming at V came to 5 bases and at J to 4 bases, leaving 13 bases not matched to a gene. The CDR3 is 17 amino acids. Germline lookup yields CDR1 MNHEY and CDR2 SVGAGI.

J is TRBJ2-3 and V is TRBV5-6, with 7 bases matching TRBD2. The length of the CDR3 is 17 residues. Germline loops: CDR1 SGHDT, CDR2 YYEEEE. Trimming removed 0 bases from V and 0 bases from J; junction bases left unmatched: 7. The CDR3 DNA reads TGTGCCAGCAGCTTGGCCGCAGCGGGGCTTAGCACAGATACGCAGTATTTT. This translates into CASSLAAAGLSTDTQYF.

J is TRBJ2-5 and V is TRBV5-1, with TRBD2 matching 10 bases. The CDR3 is made up of 15 amino acids. The germline V gene has CDR1 SGHRS and CDR2 YFSETQ. V shed 2 bases, J shed 1 base, and the junction held 2 bases outside the gene matches. The CDR3 DNA reads as TGCGCCAGCAGCTTTAGCGGGAGGACCCAAGAGACCCAGTACTTC. It yields the protein CASSFSGRTQETQYF.